Detailed here is one T cell receptor (beta chain). This sample stems from a study of lung T cells in sarcoidosis with Löfgren's syndrome. MiXCR, run by TCRdb on the reads, gives a single entry per CDR3 protein. The sample lists about 20,000 distinct CDR3 sequences; about 22% were seen once. The CDR3 runs to 13 residues. From germline, CDR1 is SGDLS and CDR2 YYNGEE. The V and J ends lost 7 bases and 0 bases respectively, with 5 bases between them. The TCR comes from a human donor with sarcoidosis (Löfgren's syndrome or another form), or a control subject (not recorded which). The chain couples TRBV9 to TRBJ1-6; D gene uncertain. Sample: CD4+ T cells from PBMCs. DNA for the CDR3: TGTGCCAGCGGAAGCTCCTATAATTCACCCCTCCACTTT. It yields the protein CASGSSYNSPLHF.